This T cell receptor beta chain emerged from a study of cytomegalovirus exposure and HLA in healthy donors (dated 2017 in TCRdb). With regard to the full study: An earlier analysis of approximately 590 of the donors reported approximately 300 Gb of sequence data and 117 million unique TCR beta sequences from about 179 million T cells. The study combined high-throughput TCR immunosequencing, statistical association of individual TCRs with disease status, and machine learning to predict cytomegalovirus infection status. Both class I and class II loci were covered by HLA typing, at four-digit resolution. The aim of the study was to test whether cataloging public T cell receptors could identify signatures of past pathogen exposure. Using immunosequencing, the study profiled T cell repertoires from fewer than 850 subjects and related those repertoires to cytomegalovirus serostatus. An earlier analysis of approximately 500 of the donors applied high-throughput TCR beta sequencing to assess whether each TCR beta V gene segment acted as functional or pseudogenic. Among 398 genotyped donors of the cohort, an average of about 220,000 unique TCR beta nucleotide sequences was sequenced per donor, of which about 20% were non-productive. Roughly 5 DR-DQ haplotypes were handled as single units for association and clustering, since linkage in the cohort was strong. Every repertoire in the discovery cohort had been generated on one and the same sequencing platform. Roughly 300 gigabases of sequencing data and some 85 million unique TCR sequences were included in an early release covering over 600 HLA-typed donors. Genome-wide SNP genotypes for about 55% of the roughly 670 donors were used in a later genetic analysis, which treated that subset as a discovery cohort. The later analysis used no new phenotypic data to find candidate immune exposures, relying instead on TCR beta sequences and their occurrence across donors. The genetic ancestry cluster associated with self-reported Caucasian donors included 81% of the roughly 410 genotyped donors. A separate validation cohort of roughly 130 different subjects was used in addition to the approximately 700-subject first cohort. A later analysis re-analyzed previously published TCR beta repertoires from approximately 670 donors and added high-resolution HLA genotyping to study TCR occurrence patterns. Typing coverage varied by locus: roughly 620-640 donors for A, B, C, DRB1 and DQB1; approximately 500 for DQA1; nearly 610 for DPA1; around 490 for DPB1. Donor age, sex, ethnicity and CMV serostatus were compiled together with the repertoire data.

The cohort comprised some 700 healthy bone marrow donors. All cohort members were sampled while nominally healthy, although unrecorded immune exposures were likely present. The donor was CMV seronegative and belonged to the group of roughly 330 seronegative cohort members. A peripheral blood sample was collected from each donor, and TCR beta sequencing was performed on peripheral blood mononuclear cells. The Qiagen DNeasy Blood Extraction Kit was used to extract genomic DNA from the blood cell samples. General findings and caveats noted by the study authors: A group of highly shared sequence variants was considered likely to be a technical artifact of the sequencing pipeline. In both the original and validation cohorts, the classifier was reported to diagnose cytomegalovirus status with high specificity and sensitivity. Because some donors lacked HLA typing at each locus, the association tests relied only on the typed subset. In a later analysis, more than 15,000 TCR beta sequences were associated with specific HLA alleles at a false discovery rate of 0.05. Linkage disequilibrium might explain the correlated functional status among segregating V segments, but an unknown experimental factor could not be excluded. According to a later genetic analysis, donors in an Asian-associated ancestry cluster had fewer N-insertions in productive TCRs than the approximately 630-donor mean. Most TCR sequences were observed very rarely across donors, whereas some public TCRs were present in many individuals. This cohort had only TCR beta chains sequenced, and the lack of alpha or paired-chain data limited which features could be detected. Sequencing depth was assumed to be roughly uniform across donors in the presence/absence analyses, though that assumption may not hold. In a later analysis, HLA-associated TCR beta chains showed more clonal expansion and lower generation probabilities than non-associated chains that were equally common. In an earlier analysis of approximately 590 of the donors, most TCR beta V segments appeared in productive rearrangements about 87% or about 30% of the time, broadly matching IMGT annotations. V-gene and J-gene trimming of TCR beta chains was associated with a missense DCLRE1C variant in a later genetic analysis, and the association was replicated in an independent cohort. In a later analysis, TCR association rates were found to vary across HLA loci, with the most associated TCRs seen for DRB1 alleles and the fewest for HLA-C alleles. A later analysis reported that several top co-occurrence clusters appeared linked to parvovirus B19, influenza, CMV and Epstein-Barr virus. The only immune exposure information available for the cohort was CMV serostatus. It was suggested by the authors that the approach could potentially be generalized to other disease states and immunological phenotypes. Assigning TCR associations to individual alleles was difficult when HLA alleles, especially DR and DQ, strongly co-occurred. Because the 87-base-pair reads could not distinguish some IMGT-functional V segments, including TRBV6-2 and TRBV6-3, those segments were excluded. In the study, some 160 TCR beta chains were listed as associated with cytomegalovirus. According to a later analysis, most CMV-associated TCR beta chains appeared to be HLA-restricted, and the HLA associations seemed to be driven largely by CMV exposure. A further reported finding was that TCR beta sequences accurately predicted the HLA-A and HLA-B alleles for most subjects in the first cohort. Three of the identified cytomegalovirus-associated TCR beta chains were confirmed in vitro to be specific for cytomegalovirus antigens. Some 15 rarely observed V segments, including chromosome 9 orphons, were excluded from the earlier analysis of just under 600 of the donors because counts were too low.

CDR1 SGHDT and CDR2 YYEEEE were looked up in the germline V gene. From its cysteine to its phenylalanine, the CDR3 spans 18 amino acids. The entry retains the CDR3 DNA only, 54 bases that are in frame from base 1. Unmatched junction bases come to 7, with V trimmed by 1 base and J by 2 bases. The library was generated by the immunoSEQ multiplex PCR assay. The multiplex PCR relied on a mix of 60 forward primers for TCR Vbeta segments and 13 reverse primers for TCR Jbeta segments. The CDR3 region of rearranged TCR beta genes was amplified from genomic DNA by a multiplex PCR assay. On the Illumina HiSeq System, the amplified TCR beta libraries were sequenced as 87-base-pair reads. Regarding the original processing steps: In a later analysis, about 80 million unique TCR beta chains were counted across the 666 repertoires, and roughly 10 million of these chains were shared by at least two donors. A nearest-neighbor algorithm error-corrected the raw reads and collapsed the reads into unique sequences, merging closely related sequences to remove PCR and sequencing errors. CDR3 sequences were aligned to IMGT reference sequences to assign V, D and J gene segments. For a sequence to be retained, at least a six-nucleotide match to both a V gene segment and a J gene segment was required. Rearrangements were called productive when the CDR3 lacked stop codons and stayed in frame with V and J; all others were non-productive. Following IMGT convention, CDR3 was defined as the stretch from the second conserved V-encoded cysteine to the conserved J-encoded phenylalanine. The earlier analysis of 450 to 750 of the donors excluded any sequence lacking an unambiguous match to a single V gene segment. In an earlier analysis of 587 of the donors, a V segment was called functional when productive rearrangements were above 56.7%, and segregating when the standard deviation between donors exceeded 5%. A statistical classification framework was developed to diagnose cytomegalovirus status using the catalog of TCR beta chain sequences. A later analysis assigned V and J genes by comparing TCR nucleotide sequences with IMGT/GENE-DB human TR gene sequences. A later analysis assigned CDR3 sequences and most-parsimonious VDJ recombination scenarios with the TCRdist pipeline. In a later analysis, each TCR beta chain was defined by its CDR3 amino acid sequence together with its V-gene family, and reads without a unique V-gene family were excluded. As a way to deal with suspected cross-contamination and a sequencing artifact, a later analysis dropped hundreds of nucleotide sequences that were highly shared and had low generation probability. In a later analysis, a clonal expansion index was calculated for each public chain from normalized within-repertoire ranks of inferred template counts. In a later analysis, generation probabilities were computed using a VDJ recombination model fitted to out-of-frame rearrangements, and the results were checked against IGoR. Hypergeometric tests were used in a later analysis to score TCR-TCR, TCR-HLA and TCR-CMV co-occurrence, with a repertoire-size bias correction applied to the TCR pairs. False discovery rates were estimated in a later analysis by permuting HLA or CMV assignments 20 times. In a later analysis, co-occurring TCRs were grouped using DBSCAN, with TCRdist sequence similarity added in when clustering inside HLA-allele-positive subsets. Repertoires with fewer than 30,000 or more than 120,000 public chains, plus five repertoires with anomalous nucleotide sharing, were excluded from co-occurrence clustering. The table comes from immuneACCESS by way of TCRdb, which keeps in-frame sequences with V and J called. Part of the clones is missing from these tables; in studies checked, under half for an unresolved V gene and the rest for unknown reasons. V and J calls and clone size follow that table, whereas D and trimming were derived from the DNA. Counted in this sample were some 100,000 clones; roughly 84% of them appeared once. The ten largest clones add up to more than 1% of the sample.

Turning to this clone: Its antigen is not yet known. Nothing much larger sits one base from this clone, and base qualities are not available.

In this chain, TRBV5-6 is recombined with TRBJ2-6; 9 bases in between match TRBD1. The origin of this receptor is a young woman in good health and CMV-seronegative. Sequenced sample: PBMCs. The CDR3 protein is CASSLPGQGRAGANVLTF. The nucleotide sequence is TGTGCCAGCAGCTTGCCGGGACAGGGTCGGGCTGGGGCCAACGTCCTGACTTTC. The reference TRBV5-6 and TRBJ2-6 proteins fill in what lies around the CDR3, so the full variable domain reads DAGVTQSPTHLIKTRGQQVTLRCSPKSGHDTVSWYQQALGQGPQFIFQYYEEEERQRGNFPDRFSGHQFPNYSSELNVNALLLGDSALYLCASSLPGQGRAGANVLTFGAGSRLTVL.